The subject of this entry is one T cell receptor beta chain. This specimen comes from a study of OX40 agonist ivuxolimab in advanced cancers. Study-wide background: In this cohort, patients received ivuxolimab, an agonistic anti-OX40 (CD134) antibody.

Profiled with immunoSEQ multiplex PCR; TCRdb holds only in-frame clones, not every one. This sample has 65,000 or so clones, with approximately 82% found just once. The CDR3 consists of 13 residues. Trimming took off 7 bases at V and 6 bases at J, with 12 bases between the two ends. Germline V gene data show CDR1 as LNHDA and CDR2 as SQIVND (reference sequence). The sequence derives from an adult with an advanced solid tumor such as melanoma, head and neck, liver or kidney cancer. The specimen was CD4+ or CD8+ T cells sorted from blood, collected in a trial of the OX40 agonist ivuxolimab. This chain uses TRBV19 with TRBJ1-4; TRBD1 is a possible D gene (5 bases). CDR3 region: CASTLTADEKLFF. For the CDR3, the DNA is TGTGCCAGTACGCTGACAGCAGATGAAAAACTGTTTTTT.